This TCR beta chain was captured in a study of read filtering for tumor transcriptome and immune sequencing. Study background: Fewer than 10 patients were R-ISS I, about 16 were R-ISS II, six or seven were R-ISS III.

The sample holds many counts of this clonotype. The antigen is unknown. Study-wide results and limits: Single-read clonotypes: about 81.9% of IR-seq clonotypes (around 3.6% of reads), 74.6% of RNA-seq clonotypes (approximately 45% of reads). Dropping single-read clonotypes raised IR-seq and RNA-seq shared-clonotype correlation.

Molecular barcoded adaptors covering alpha/delta and beta/gamma chains were used on approximately 400 ng RNA. TCRdb itself ran the reads through MiXCR, one entry per CDR3 protein. The sample holds 20,000 to 25,000 distinct CDR3 sequences, approximately 14% seen once. There are 15 residues in the CDR3. The germline V gene has CDR1 SGHTA and CDR2 FQGNSA. V lost 5 bases, J lost 0 bases, and 14 bases lay in between. The rearrangement joins TRBV7-2 to TRBJ2-7; D perhaps matches TRBD2 (6 bases). This receptor was taken from a donor aged 40 or older with multiple myeloma. Sequencing used a population of CD138-negative cells sorted from bone marrow. CDR3 sequence (DNA): TGTGCCAGCAGCGCTGACACCGGGAGCTCCTACGAGCAGTACTTC. Its translation is CASSADTGSSYEQYF. Full variable domain (remainder filled in from reference TRBV7-2 and TRBJ2-7): GAGVSQSPSNKVTEKGKDVELRCDPISGHTALYWYRQSLGQGLEFLIYFQGNSAPDKSGLPSDRFSAERTGGSVSTLTIQRTQQEDSAVYLCASSADTGSSYEQYFGPGTRLTVT.